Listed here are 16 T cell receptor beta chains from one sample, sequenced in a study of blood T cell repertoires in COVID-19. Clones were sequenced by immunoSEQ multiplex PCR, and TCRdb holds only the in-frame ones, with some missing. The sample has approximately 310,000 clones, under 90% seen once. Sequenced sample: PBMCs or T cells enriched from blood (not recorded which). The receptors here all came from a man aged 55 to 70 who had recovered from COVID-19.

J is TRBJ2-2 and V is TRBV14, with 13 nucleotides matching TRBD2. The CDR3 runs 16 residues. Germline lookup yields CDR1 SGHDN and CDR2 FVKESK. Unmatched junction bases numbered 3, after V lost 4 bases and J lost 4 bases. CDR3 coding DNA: TGTGCCAGCAGCCGAACTAGCGGGAGGGGCACCGGGGAGCTGTTTTTT. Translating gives CASSRTSGRGTGELFF. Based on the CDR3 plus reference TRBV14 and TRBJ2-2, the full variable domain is EAGVTQFPSHSVIEKGQTVTLRCDPISGHDNLYWYRRVMGKEIKFLLHFVKESKQDESGMPNNRFLAERTGGTYSTLKVQPAELEDSGVYFCASSRTSGRGTGELFFGEGSRLTVL.

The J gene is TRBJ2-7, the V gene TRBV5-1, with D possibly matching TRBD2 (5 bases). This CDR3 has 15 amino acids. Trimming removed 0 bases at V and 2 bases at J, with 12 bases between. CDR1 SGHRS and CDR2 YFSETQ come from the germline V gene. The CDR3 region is CASSLAVAGTYEQYF. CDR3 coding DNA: TGCGCCAGCAGCTTGGCCGTGGCGGGCACCTACGAGCAGTACTTC. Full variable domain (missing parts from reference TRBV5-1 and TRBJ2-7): KAGVTQTPRYLIKTRGQQVTLSCSPISGHRSVSWYQQTPGQGLQFLFEYFSETQRNKGNFPGRFSGRQFSNSRSEMNVSTLELGDSALYLCASSLAVAGTYEQYFGPGTRLTVT.

The CDR3 nucleotides are TGTGCCAGCAGTTTATCGCGCGCGAGTAATTCACCCCTCCACTTT. Translated: CASSLSRASNSPLHF. The chain couples TRBV27 to TRBJ1-6; D not resolved. CDR3 size: 15 residues. The V and J ends lost 0 bases and 6 bases respectively, with 9 bases between them. Germline V CDR1 and CDR2: MNHEY, SMNVEV (reference sequence).

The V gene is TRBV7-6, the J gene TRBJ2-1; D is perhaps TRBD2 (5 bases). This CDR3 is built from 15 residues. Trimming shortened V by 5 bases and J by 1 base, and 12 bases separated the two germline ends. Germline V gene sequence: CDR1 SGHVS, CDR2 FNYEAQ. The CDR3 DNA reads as TGTGCCAGCAGCCATTGGGAGCTTTCCTACAATGAGCAGTTCTTC. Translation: CASSHWELSYNEQFF.

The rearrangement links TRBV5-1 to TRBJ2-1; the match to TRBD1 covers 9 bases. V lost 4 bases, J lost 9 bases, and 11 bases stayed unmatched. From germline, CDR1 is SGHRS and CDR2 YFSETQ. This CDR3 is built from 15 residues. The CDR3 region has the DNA TGCGCCAGCAGCCCAGCCGGGACAGGGAGCGGTGAGCAGTTCTTC. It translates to CASSPAGTGSGEQFF.

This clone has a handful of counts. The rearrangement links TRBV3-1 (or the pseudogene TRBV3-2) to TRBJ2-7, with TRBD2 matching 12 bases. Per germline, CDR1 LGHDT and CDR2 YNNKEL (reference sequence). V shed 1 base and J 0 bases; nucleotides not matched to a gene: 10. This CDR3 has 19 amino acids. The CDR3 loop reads CASSQGGTGTSGHSYEQYF. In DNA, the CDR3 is TGTGCCAGCAGCCAAGGGGGGACCGGGACTAGCGGGCACTCCTACGAGCAGTACTTC.

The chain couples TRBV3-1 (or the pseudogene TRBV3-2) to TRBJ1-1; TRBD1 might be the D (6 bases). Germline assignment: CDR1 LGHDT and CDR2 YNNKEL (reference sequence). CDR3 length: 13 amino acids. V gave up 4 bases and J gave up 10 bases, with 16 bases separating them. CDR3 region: CASSRTEGSGAFF. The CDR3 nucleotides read TGTGCCAGCAGCCGGACAGAGGGGAGTGGAGCTTTCTTT.

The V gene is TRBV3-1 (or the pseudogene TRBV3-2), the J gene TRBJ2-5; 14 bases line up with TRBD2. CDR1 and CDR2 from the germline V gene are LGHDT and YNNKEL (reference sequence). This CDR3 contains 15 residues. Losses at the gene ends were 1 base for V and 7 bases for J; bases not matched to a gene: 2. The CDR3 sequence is CASSQGTSGRRTQYF. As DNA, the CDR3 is TGTGCCAGCAGCCAAGGGACTAGCGGGAGGAGGACCCAGTACTTC.

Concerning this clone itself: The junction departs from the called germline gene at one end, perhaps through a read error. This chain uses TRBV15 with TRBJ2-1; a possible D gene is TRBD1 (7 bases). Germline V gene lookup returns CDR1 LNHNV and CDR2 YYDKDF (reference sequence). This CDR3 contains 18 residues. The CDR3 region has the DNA TGTGCCACCAGCAGAGTCGGGGATGCGGGACAGAGCCGCAATGAACAGTTCTTC. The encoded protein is CATSRVGDAGQSRNEQFF.

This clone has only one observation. The CDR3 is CASSPPGNEGAEAFF. As DNA, the CDR3 is TGTGCCAGCTCACCACCGGGCAACGAAGGGGCTGAAGCTTTCTTT. V gene TRBV18 combines with J gene TRBJ1-1, with D possibly TRBD1 on 5 matching bases. Germline lookup yields CDR1 KGHSH and CDR2 LQKENI. V dropped 0 bases and J dropped 6 bases, with 14 bases sitting between them. The CDR3 runs 15 residues.

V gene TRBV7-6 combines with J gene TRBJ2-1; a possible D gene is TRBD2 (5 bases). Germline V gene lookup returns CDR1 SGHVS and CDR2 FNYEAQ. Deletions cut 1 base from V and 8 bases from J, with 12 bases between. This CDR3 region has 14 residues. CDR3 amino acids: CASSLVGEDDEQFF. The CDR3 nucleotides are TGTGCCAGCAGCTTAGTCGGGGAAGACGATGAGCAGTTCTTC.

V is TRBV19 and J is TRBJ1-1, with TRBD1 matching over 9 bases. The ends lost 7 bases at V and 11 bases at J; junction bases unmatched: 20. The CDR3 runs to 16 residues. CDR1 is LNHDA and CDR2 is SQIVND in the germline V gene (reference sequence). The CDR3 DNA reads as TGTGCCAGTAATCCCCCGGCGGGACAGGGTAATATAAGCGCTTTCTTT. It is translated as CASNPPAGQGNISAFF. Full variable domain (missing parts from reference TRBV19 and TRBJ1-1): DGGITQSPKYLFRKEGQNVTLSCEQNLNHDAMYWYRQDPGQGLRLIYYSQIVNDFQKGDIAEGYSVSREKKESFPLTVTSAQKNPTAFYLCASNPPAGQGNISAFFGQGTRLTVV.

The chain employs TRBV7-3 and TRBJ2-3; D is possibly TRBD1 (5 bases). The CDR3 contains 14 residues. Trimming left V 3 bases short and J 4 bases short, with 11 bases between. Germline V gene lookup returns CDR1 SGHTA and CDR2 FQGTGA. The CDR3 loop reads CASSLDNGADTQYF. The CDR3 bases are TGTGCCAGCAGCTTGGACAATGGGGCAGATACGCAGTATTTT.

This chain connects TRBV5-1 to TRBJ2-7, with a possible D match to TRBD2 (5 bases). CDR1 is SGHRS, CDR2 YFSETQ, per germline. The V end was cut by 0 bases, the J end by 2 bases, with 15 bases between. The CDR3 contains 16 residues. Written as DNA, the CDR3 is TGCGCCAGCAGCTTGGAACCGGGGAGAACCCCCTACGAGCAGTACTTC. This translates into CASSLEPGRTPYEQYF.

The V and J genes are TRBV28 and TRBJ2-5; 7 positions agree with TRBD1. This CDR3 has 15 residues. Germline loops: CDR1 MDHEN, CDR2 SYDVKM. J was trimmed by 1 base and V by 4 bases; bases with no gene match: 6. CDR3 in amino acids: CASSSPGTAQETQYF. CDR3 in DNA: TGTGCCAGCAGTTCCCCCGGGACAGCCCAAGAGACCCAGTACTTC.

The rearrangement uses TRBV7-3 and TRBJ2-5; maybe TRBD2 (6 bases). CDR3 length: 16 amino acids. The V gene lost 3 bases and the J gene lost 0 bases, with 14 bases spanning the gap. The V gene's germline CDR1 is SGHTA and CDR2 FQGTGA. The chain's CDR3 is CASSLLGLRNQETQYF. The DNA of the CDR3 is TGTGCCAGCAGCTTGCTGGGACTCCGGAACCAAGAGACCCAGTACTTC.